This record looks at one TCR beta chain sequence and its context. Original methodology: Reference gene primers were amplified, and this amplification served to estimate nucleated cell counts. TCRdb's copy holds only in-frame clones and misses some; the assay was immunoSEQ multiplex PCR. V, J and clone size are taken as reported in that table, and D and trimming were inferred from the DNA itself. The sample holds some 330,000 clones, 75% to 90% seen once. Symptom resolution, clearance, or two negative PCRs marked donors in Cohort 3 as recovered. The data stem from a study of blood T cell repertoires in COVID-19. The source of this sequence is a man aged 25-40 years who had recovered from COVID-19. The source material was PBMCs or T cells enriched from blood (not recorded which).

The CDR3 sequence: CASSQSGQGYTF. The CDR3, as DNA: TGCGCCAGCAGTCAATCGGGACAGGGCTACACCTTC. The rearrangement links TRBV23-1 to TRBJ1-2, with TRBD1 matching 7 bases. TRBV23-1 is an open reading frame, and its role is uncertain. V lost 0 bases to trimming and J lost 8 bases; unmatched junction nucleotides: 0. The CDR3 is 12 amino acids.